Sequencing of this T cell receptor beta chain was carried out in a study of synovial regulatory T cells in juvenile arthritis. Broader study findings: TCR diversity was lower in inflammation-associated blood Treg cells than in other blood Treg cells.

Some clones are missing from TCRdb's copy, which holds only in-frame ones; the method was immunoSEQ multiplex PCR. Here the sample table reports around 9,900 clones. Eleven-patient cohort: around eleven active juvenile idiopathic arthritis patients, 3 polyarticular, 8 oligoarticular. Patients were aged median around 12 years with disease lasting median roughly seven years. Worth noting for this clone: Its specificity is unknown.

The receptor was isolated from a donor between 2 and 29 years old with juvenile idiopathic arthritis. The material sequenced was Treg cells from blood. Subset indicated: remaining (HLA-DR-negative) circulating blood Treg cells.

CDR3 loop: CASSPPGTVTGVNYGYTF. The J gene is TRBJ1-2, the V gene TRBV18; TCRdb designates TRBD1, a call that cannot be tested without DNA. The V gene's germline CDR1 is KGHSH and CDR2 LQKENI. The CDR3 totals 18 residues. DNA for this receptor is not on file.